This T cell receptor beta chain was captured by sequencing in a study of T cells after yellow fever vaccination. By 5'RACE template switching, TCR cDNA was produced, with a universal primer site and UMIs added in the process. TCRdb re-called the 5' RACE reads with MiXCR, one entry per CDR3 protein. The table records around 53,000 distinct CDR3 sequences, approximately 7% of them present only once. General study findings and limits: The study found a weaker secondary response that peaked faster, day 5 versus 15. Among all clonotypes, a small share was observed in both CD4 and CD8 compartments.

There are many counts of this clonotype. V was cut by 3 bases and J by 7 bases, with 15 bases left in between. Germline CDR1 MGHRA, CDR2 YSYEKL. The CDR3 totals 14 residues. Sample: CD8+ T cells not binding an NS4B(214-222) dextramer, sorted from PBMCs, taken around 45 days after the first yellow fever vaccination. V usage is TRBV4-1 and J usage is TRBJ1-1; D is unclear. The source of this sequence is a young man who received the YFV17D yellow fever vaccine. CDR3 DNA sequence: TGCGCCAGCAGCCATGGCTCGTCGGAGTTTGAAGCTTTCTTT. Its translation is CASSHGSSEFEAFF.